Listed below are T cell receptor beta chains from one sample, sequenced in a study of cytomegalovirus exposure and HLA in healthy donors. The assay was immunoSEQ multiplex PCR, and TCRdb's table has in-frame clones only and misses some. The table lists some 48,000 clones, roughly 94% of them singletons. The material sequenced was PBMCs. These receptors originate from a young woman in good health and CMV-seropositive. Each CDR3 is given with its conserved first and last residue. The D gene is left open where the match is weak.

v_call: TRBV28; j_call: TRBJ2-1; d_call: -; cdr3_aa: CASNSASSYNEQFF; cdr3_nt: TGTGCCAGTAATAGCGCTAGCTCCTACAATGAGCAGTTCTTC
v_call: TRBV7-3; j_call: TRBJ1-2; d_call: -; cdr3_aa: CASSLTAGASGYTF; cdr3_nt: TGTGCCAGCAGCTTAACCGCGGGGGCCAGCGGCTACACCTTC
v_call: TRBV19; j_call: TRBJ2-2; d_call: TRBD2; cdr3_aa: CASKASGGTGELFF; cdr3_nt: TGTGCCAGTAAGGCTAGCGGGGGCACCGGGGAGCTGTTTTTT
v_call: TRBV28; j_call: TRBJ2-1; d_call: TRBD2; cdr3_aa: CASSSPSGGGYEQFF; cdr3_nt: TGTGCCAGCAGTTCACCCTCGGGAGGGGGATATGAGCAGTTCTTC
v_call: TRBV5-1; j_call: TRBJ2-2; d_call: -; cdr3_aa: CASSAASNTGELFF; cdr3_nt: TGCGCCAGCAGCGCGGCCTCAAACACCGGGGAGCTGTTTTTT
v_call: TRBV19; j_call: TRBJ2-5; d_call: TRBD2; cdr3_aa: CASSPGLAAQETQYF; cdr3_nt: TGTGCCAGTAGTCCCGGACTAGCCGCCCAAGAGACCCAGTACTTC
v_call: TRBV19; j_call: TRBJ1-2; d_call: TRBD1; cdr3_aa: CASSSTGEIGYTF; cdr3_nt: TGTGCCAGTAGTTCAACAGGGGAAATTGGCTACACCTTC
v_call: TRBV19; j_call: TRBJ2-2; d_call: -; cdr3_aa: CASSIVGPKTGELFF; cdr3_nt: TGTGCCAGTAGTATAGTGGGCCCAAAGACCGGGGAGCTGTTTTTT
v_call: TRBV5-1; j_call: TRBJ2-5; d_call: -; cdr3_aa: CASSGGTPGKTQYF; cdr3_nt: TGCGCCAGCAGCGGCGGGACTCCAGGCAAGACCCAGTACTTC
v_call: TRBV5-6; j_call: TRBJ1-2; d_call: TRBD1; cdr3_aa: CASSWDRAQGYTF; cdr3_nt: TGTGCCAGCAGCTGGGACAGGGCCCAGGGCTACACCTTC
v_call: TRBV7-2; j_call: TRBJ1-5; d_call: TRBD1; cdr3_aa: CASSRTGGGNQPQHF; cdr3_nt: TGTGCCAGCAGCCGGACAGGGGGCGGCAATCAGCCCCAGCATTTT
v_call: TRBV19; j_call: TRBJ2-5; d_call: -; cdr3_aa: CASGGLTQYF; cdr3_nt: TGTGCCAGCGGCGGGTTGACCCAGTACTTC
v_call: TRBV7-2; j_call: TRBJ2-7; d_call: TRBD2; cdr3_aa: CASSSGTSGSGNEQYF; cdr3_nt: TGTGCCAGCAGCTCAGGGACTAGCGGGAGTGGTAACGAGCAGTACTTC
v_call: TRBV5-1; j_call: TRBJ2-1; d_call: -; cdr3_aa: CASSLGLLLGEQFF; cdr3_nt: TGCGCCAGCAGCTTGGGACTCCTCCTTGGGGAGCAGTTCTTC
v_call: TRBV7-8; j_call: TRBJ2-7; d_call: TRBD1; cdr3_aa: CASSGNTGGRDEQYF; cdr3_nt: TGTGCCAGCAGCGGAAACACAGGGGGCCGCGACGAGCAGTACTTC
v_call: TRBV6-1; j_call: TRBJ1-2; d_call: -; cdr3_aa: CASSEKTEPPNYGYTF; cdr3_nt: TGTGCCAGCAGTGAAAAGACAGAACCTCCTAACTATGGCTACACCTTC